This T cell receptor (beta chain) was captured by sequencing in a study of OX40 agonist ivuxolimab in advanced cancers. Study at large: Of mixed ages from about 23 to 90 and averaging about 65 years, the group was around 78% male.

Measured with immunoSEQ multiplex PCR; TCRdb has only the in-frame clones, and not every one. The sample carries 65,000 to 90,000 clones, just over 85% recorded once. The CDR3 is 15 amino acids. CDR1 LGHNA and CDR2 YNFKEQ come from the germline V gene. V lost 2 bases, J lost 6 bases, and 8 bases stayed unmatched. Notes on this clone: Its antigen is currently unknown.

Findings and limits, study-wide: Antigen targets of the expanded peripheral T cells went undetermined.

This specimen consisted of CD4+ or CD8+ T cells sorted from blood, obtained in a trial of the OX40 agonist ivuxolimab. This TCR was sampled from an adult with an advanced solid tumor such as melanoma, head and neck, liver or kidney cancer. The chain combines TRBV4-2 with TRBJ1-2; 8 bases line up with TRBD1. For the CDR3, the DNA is TGTGCCAGCAGCCAAACCTCGACAGGGGTGGATGGCTACACCTTC. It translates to CASSQTSTGVDGYTF.